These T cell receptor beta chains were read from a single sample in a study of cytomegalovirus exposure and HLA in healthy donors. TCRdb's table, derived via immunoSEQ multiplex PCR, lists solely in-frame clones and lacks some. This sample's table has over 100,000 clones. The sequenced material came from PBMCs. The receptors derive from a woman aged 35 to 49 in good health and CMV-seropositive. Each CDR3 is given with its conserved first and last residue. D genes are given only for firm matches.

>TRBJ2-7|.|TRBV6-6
TGTGCCAGCACCGCTTCCGGGACTCTCTACGGGCAGTACTTC
CASTASGTLYGQYF
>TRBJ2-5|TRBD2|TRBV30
TGTGCCTGGGGGAGGGTACAAGAGACCCAGTACTTC
CAWGRVQETQYF
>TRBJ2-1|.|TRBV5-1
TGCGCCAGCAGCTTGGACCCACAGTACAATGAGCAGTTCTTC
CASSLDPQYNEQFF
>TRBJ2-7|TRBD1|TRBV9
TGTGCCAGCAGCCCGACGGGACAGGGGAGTTTTGGGCAGTACTTC
CASSPTGQGSFGQYF
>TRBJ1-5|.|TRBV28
TGTGCCAGCAGTTTAATGACACATAGCAATCAGCCCCAGCATTTT
CASSLMTHSNQPQHF
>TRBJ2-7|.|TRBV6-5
TGTGCCAGCAGTTACGGCCGGGAGATCGGCCACGAGCAGTACTTC
CASSYGREIGHEQYF
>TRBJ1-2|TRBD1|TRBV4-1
TGCGCCAGCAGCCAAGGGGGAACAGGGGGTATTAGTGGCTACACCTTC
CASSQGGTGGISGYTF
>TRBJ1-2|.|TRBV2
TGTGCCAGCAGTGAATGGGAGGGTTCTGGTAACTATGGCTACACCTTC
CASSEWEGSGNYGYTF
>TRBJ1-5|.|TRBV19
TGTGCCAGTAGTTCCCAACGGGCCCAGCATTTT
CASSSQRAQHF
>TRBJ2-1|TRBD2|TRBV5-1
TGCGCCAGCAGCTTGGAGGTTAGCGGGGGCTACAATGAGCAGTTCTTC
CASSLEVSGGYNEQFF
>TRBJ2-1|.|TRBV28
TGTGCCAGCAGTTGGAACGAGCGGAGCTCCTACAATGAGCAGTTCTTC
CASSWNERSSYNEQFF
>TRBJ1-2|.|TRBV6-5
TGTGCCAGCTCCGGGAGGGGGAGTCAGGGCTACACCTTC
CASSGRGSQGYTF
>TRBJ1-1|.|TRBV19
TGTGCCAGTACCGAGGGCCCGTGGGCTTTCTTT
CASTEGPWAFF
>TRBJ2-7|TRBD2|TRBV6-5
TGTGCCAGCAGTTCTTTGGCTAGCGGGCGCTTCTACGAGCAGTACTTC
CASSSLASGRFYEQYF
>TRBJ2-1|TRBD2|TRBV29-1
TGCAGCGTTGAAGATCGGGAACTAAGCGGGAGCTCAAATGAGCAGTTCTTC
CSVEDRELSGSSNEQFF
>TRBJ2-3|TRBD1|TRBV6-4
TGTGCCAGCAGTCCCGGGACAGGAAGCACAGATACGCAGTATTTT
CASSPGTGSTDTQYF
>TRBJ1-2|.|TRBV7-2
TGTGCCAGCAGCTTAGTCACTATCGGCAAAATGGGTGGCTACACCTTC
CASSLVTIGKMGGYTF
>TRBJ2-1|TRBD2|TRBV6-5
TGTGCCAGCAGGAGGGGACTAGCGGGAGTAAATGAGCAGTTCTTC
CASRRGLAGVNEQFF
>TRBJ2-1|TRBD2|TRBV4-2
TGTGCCAGCAGCCAAGGACTAGCGGCCGACAATGAGCAGTTCTTC
CASSQGLAADNEQFF
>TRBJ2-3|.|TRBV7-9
TGTGCCAGCAGCTCGAGGGCGTTTCACACAGATACGCAGTATTTT
CASSSRAFHTDTQYF
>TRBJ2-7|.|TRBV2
TGTGCCAGCAAGAGGGAAAACTCCTACGAGCAGTACTTC
CASKRENSYEQYF
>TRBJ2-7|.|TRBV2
TGTGCCAGCATGAGGGGGGAGCAGTACTTC
CASMRGEQYF
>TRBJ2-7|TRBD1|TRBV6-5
TGTGCCAGCAGTTTCAGACAGGGCGAGCAGTACTTC
CASSFRQGEQYF
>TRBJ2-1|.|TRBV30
TGTGCCTGGAGTGTACGAGGAGGGTCCTACAATGAGCAGTTCTTC
CAWSVRGGSYNEQFF
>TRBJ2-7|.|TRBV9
TGTGCCAGCAGCGAAAGGGACATCTCCTACGAGCAGTACTTC
CASSERDISYEQYF
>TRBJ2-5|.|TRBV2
TGTGCCAGCAGTGAAGCCCTCCGGACCCAGTACTTC
CASSEALRTQYF
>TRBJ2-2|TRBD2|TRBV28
TGTGCCAGTGCCGGGACTAGGGGAGCCGGGGAGCTGTTTTTT
CASAGTRGAGELFF
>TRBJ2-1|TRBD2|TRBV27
TGTGCCAGCAGTATCAACTTCCTAGCGGGAGTTCCTGGCAATGAGCAGTTCTTC
CASSINFLAGVPGNEQFF
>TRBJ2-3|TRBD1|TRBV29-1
TGCAGCGACAAAGCCGGGACAGGGGGAACAGATACGCAGTATTTT
CSDKAGTGGTDTQYF
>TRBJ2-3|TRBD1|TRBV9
TGTGCCAGCAGCGGCGCGGACAGGGATACGCAGTATTTT
CASSGADRDTQYF
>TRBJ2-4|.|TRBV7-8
TGTGCCAGCAGCTCGTATCCTAGCGCCTTAGCCAAAAACATTCAGTACTTC
CASSSYPSALAKNIQYF
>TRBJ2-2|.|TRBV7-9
TGCGCCAGCAGCTTAGCGCTGGCAGGTGGAACCGGGGAGCTGTTTTTT
CASSLALAGGTGELFF
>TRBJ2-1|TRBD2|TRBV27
TGTGCCAGCAGTTTTGCGGGAGGATCCTACAATGAGCAGTTCTTC
CASSFAGGSYNEQFF
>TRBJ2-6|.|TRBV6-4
TGTGCCAGCAGTGACCAGGGGAGCTCTGGGGCCAACGTCCTGACTTTC
CASSDQGSSGANVLTF
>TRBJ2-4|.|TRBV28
TGTGCCAGCAGAACCTACTCCGAAAACATTCAGTACTTC
CASRTYSENIQYF
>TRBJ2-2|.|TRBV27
TGTGCCAGCTCACCCCGGTTCCATGTTTCGATACTCCACGGGACCGGGGAGCTGTTTTTT
CASSPRFHVSILHGTGELFF
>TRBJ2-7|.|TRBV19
TGTGCCAGTAGTATATCTACGGGGGGCGAAAACGAGCAGTACTTC
CASSISTGGENEQYF
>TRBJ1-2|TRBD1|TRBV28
TGTGCCAGCACTCCTAGGACAGGTACCATCCTAGGGTATGGCTACACCTTC
CASTPRTGTILGYGYTF
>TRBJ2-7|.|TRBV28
TGTGCCAGCAGTTTGACGACAGGTATGACGCGGGAGCAGTACTTC
CASSLTTGMTREQYF
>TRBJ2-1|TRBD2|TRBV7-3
TGTGCCAGCAGCTTAAAAGGGCTAGCGGGAGGCAGTGAGCAGTTCTTC
CASSLKGLAGGSEQFF
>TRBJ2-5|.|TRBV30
TGTGCCTGGAGTAACGGCCGGGGGCAAGAGACCCAGTACTTC
CAWSNGRGQETQYF
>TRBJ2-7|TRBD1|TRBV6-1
TGTGCCAGCAGTGAACAGGGACAGACCTACGAGCAGTACTTC
CASSEQGQTYEQYF
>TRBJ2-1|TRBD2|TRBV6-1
TGTGCCAGCAGTGAATGGACTAGCACAAATGAGCAGTTCTTC
CASSEWTSTNEQFF
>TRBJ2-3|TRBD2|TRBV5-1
TGCGCCAGCAGCTTGGTAGCGGGCGCCTCAGATACGCAGTATTTT
CASSLVAGASDTQYF
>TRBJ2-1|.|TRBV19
TGTGCCAGTGGGGCGGTTGTCTACAATGAGCAGTTCTTC
CASGAVVYNEQFF
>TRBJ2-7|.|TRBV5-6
TGTGCCAGCAGCTCGACACTAGGTAGCGAGCAGTACTTC
CASSSTLGSEQYF
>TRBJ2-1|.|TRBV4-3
TGCGCCAGCAGCCAAGATCCCCAGGGGGCGGGAGACGTCTACAATGAGCAGTTCTTC
CASSQDPQGAGDVYNEQFF
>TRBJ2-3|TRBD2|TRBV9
TGTGCCAGCAGCCCAATAACTAGCGGGAGGGATCCTAGCACAGATACGCAGTATTTT
CASSPITSGRDPSTDTQYF
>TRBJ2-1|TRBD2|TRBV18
TGTGCCAGCTCACCTAGCGGGAAAACCTACAATGAGCAGTTCTTC
CASSPSGKTYNEQFF
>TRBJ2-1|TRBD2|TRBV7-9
TGTGCCAGCAGCTTAGGGCTAGCGGGAGGGCCGGGAAAGTACAATGAGCAGTTCTTC
CASSLGLAGGPGKYNEQFF
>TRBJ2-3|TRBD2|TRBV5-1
TGCGCCAGCAGCCGGACTAGCGGTAGTACAGATACGCAGTATTTT
CASSRTSGSTDTQYF
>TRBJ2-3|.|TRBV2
TGTGCCAGCAGATCGGGGAAGCAGTCCACAGATACGCAGTATTTT
CASRSGKQSTDTQYF